These 19 T cell receptor beta chains came from one sample sequenced in a study of blood T cells in healthy people across ages. A second about 7 to 11 cycle PCR used barcoded and J-beta primers. TCRdb independently ran MiXCR on the 5' RACE reads; one entry per CDR3 protein. The table records around 1,000,000 distinct CDR3 sequences, approximately 25% of them present only once. The same sample was also studied in work on T cells of mothers and their children.

Material: blood. The receptors were gathered from a girl aged 2 to 10 in good health.

The genes are TRBV7-2 and TRBJ2-5; 8 bases line up with TRBD2. The last part of the DNA fits TRBJ2-1 better; the J call may be wrong. Germline V gives CDR1 SGHTA, CDR2 FQGNSA. The length of the CDR3 is 14 residues. CDR3 residues: CASSSILAVNEQFF. The CDR3 DNA sequence: TGTGCCAGCAGCTCCATACTAGCGGTTAATGAGCAGTTCTTC.

This clonotype was detected only a few times. V usage is TRBV9 and J usage is TRBJ2-5; TRBD1 matches 9 bases. CDR1 is SGDLS, CDR2 YYNGEE, per germline. V was pared by 3 bases and J by 5 bases, with 11 bases of the junction left unmatched. The CDR3 extends over 16 amino acids. CDR3 region: CASSGTHRGLGETQYF. In nucleotides, the CDR3 is TGTGCCAGCAGCGGAACTCACAGGGGGCTCGGGGAGACCCAGTACTTC. Based on the CDR3 plus reference TRBV9 and TRBJ2-5, the full variable domain is DSGVTQTPKHLITATGQRVTLRCSPRSGDLSVYWYQQSLDQGLQFLIQYYNGEERAKGNILERFSAQQFPDLHSELNLSSLELGDSALYFCASSGTHRGLGETQYFGPGTRLLVL.

The sample holds many counts of this clonotype. The gene calls are TRBV9 and TRBJ2-7; either TRBD1 or TRBD2 may supply D (5 bases each). CDR1 SGDLS and CDR2 YYNGEE come from the germline V gene. Trimming stripped 4 bases from V and 5 bases from J, with 13 bases between. The CDR3 extends over 13 amino acids. In DNA, the CDR3 is TGTGCCAGCAGCTCGGACGGGGCAGACGAGCAGTACTTC. It codes for CASSSDGADEQYF.

Only a few counts were recorded for this clonotype. The CDR3 loop reads CASSYFPSGGAKNIQYF. The CDR3 region has the DNA TGTGCCAGCAGTTACTTCCCCTCAGGAGGGGCGAAAAACATTCAGTACTTC. The chain carries TRBV6-5 and TRBJ2-4, with D perhaps matching TRBD2 (6 bases). Per germline, CDR1 MNHEY and CDR2 SVGAGI. V lost 1 base to trimming and J lost 4 bases, with 17 bases between them. The CDR3 runs to 17 residues.

This clonotype was observed a few times. V gene TRBV2 combines with J gene TRBJ2-6, with TRBD1 matching over 10 bases. The trim removed 0 bases at V and 2 bases at J, leaving 7 bases unmatched. CDR1 is SNHLY, CDR2 FYNNEI, per germline. The CDR3 is 19 residues long. The CDR3 sequence is CASSEAKRQGAPGANVLTF. The CDR3 bases are TGTGCCAGCAGTGAAGCGAAGAGACAGGGGGCCCCTGGGGCCAACGTCCTGACTTTC.

The sample holds one count of this clonotype. This rearrangement joins TRBV5-1 to TRBJ1-4; 7 nucleotides agree with TRBD1. J gave up 8 bases and V 2 bases, and 12 bases lay outside the gene matches. This CDR3 has 16 residues. Germline assignment: CDR1 SGHRS and CDR2 YFSETQ. The DNA for the CDR3 is TGCGCCAGCAGCTTCGTCCCTGGACAGGAGCGAGAAAAACTGTTTTTT. Encoded protein: CASSFVPGQEREKLFF.

The chain carries TRBV5-6 and TRBJ2-3; the D gene is possibly TRBD1 (5 bases). This CDR3 has 15 amino acids. The germline gives CDR1 SGHDT, CDR2 YYEEEE. The V end was cut by 4 bases, the J end by 0 bases, with 12 bases between. The CDR3, as DNA: TGTGCCAGCAGCCAGATCGACAGAAGCACAGATACGCAGTATTTT. This codes for CASSQIDRSTDTQYF.

The chain uses TRBV27 and TRBJ2-1; 7 bases align to TRBD2. CDR1 and CDR2 (germline): MNHEY, SMNVEV (reference sequence). J gave up 5 bases and V 2 bases, and 6 bases lay outside the gene matches. The CDR3 is made up of 15 amino acids. CDR3 protein: CASSLMRAGNNEQFF. The CDR3 DNA follows: TGTGCCAGCAGTTTAATGCGAGCGGGAAACAATGAGCAGTTCTTC.

This clonotype has more than one count but fewer than ten. The V gene is TRBV7-6, the J gene TRBJ2-5, with TRBD2 identical over 8 bases. Judging by the DNA end, TRBJ2-1 fits better; the J call may be wrong. The CDR3 has 16 amino acids. Germline V gene lookup returns CDR1 SGHVS and CDR2 FNYEAQ. DNA of the CDR3: TGTGCCAGCAGCTTAGGGGGGCGGGGGGTCAACAATGAGCAGTTCTTC. This sequence encodes CASSLGGRGVNNEQFF.

The CDR3 DNA is TGCAGTGCTGAGGGGCAGGGAGATACGCAGTATTTT. It yields the protein CSAEGQGDTQYF. V is TRBV20-1 and J is TRBJ2-3, with D perhaps matching TRBD1 or TRBD2 (5 bases each). The V end was cut by 5 bases, the J end by 5 bases, with 11 bases between. The germline gives CDR1 DFQATT, CDR2 SNEGSKA (reference sequence). This CDR3 contains 12 residues.

This clonotype has a count of ten or more. This chain links TRBV20-1 with TRBJ1-4; D gene ambiguous. Germline V gene lookup returns CDR1 DFQATT and CDR2 SNEGSKA (reference sequence). CDR3 length equals 12 residues. DNA of the CDR3: TGCAGCGTTCAGAGGGCACAAGCCCAACTGTTTTTT. Translated: CSVQRAQAQLFF.

This chain connects TRBV12-5 to TRBJ2-5, with 10 bases fitting TRBD1. J lost 6 bases, V lost 5 bases, and 3 bases had no gene match. Germline CDR1 is LGHNT and CDR2 is FRNRAP. CDR3 length: 13 residues. The CDR3 region has the DNA TGTGCTAGTGGTCCGGGACAGGGGAAGACCCAGTACTTC. The encoded protein is CASGPGQGKTQYF.

This clonotype has more than one count but fewer than ten. The chain combines TRBV7-8 with TRBJ2-7, with D unresolved. Germline-derived CDR1 and CDR2 are SGHVS and FQNEAQ. Trimming took 5 bases from V and 6 from J, leaving 11 bases between them. The CDR3 extends over 12 amino acids. CDR3 region: CASSLVESEQYF. CDR3 DNA sequence: TGTGCCAGCAGCCTAGTAGAGTCCGAGCAGTACTTC.

This clonotype has a handful of counts. The chain has TRBV3-1 and TRBJ1-1; D is undetermined. There are 14 residues in the CDR3. CDR1 and CDR2 (germline): LGHDT, YNNKEL (reference sequence). V was cut by 7 bases and J by 1 base, with 13 bases left in between. The CDR3 region is CASTVGPTNTEAFF. The CDR3 nucleotides are TGTGCCAGCACCGTTGGACCTACGAACACTGAAGCTTTCTTT.

The chain recombines TRBV19 with TRBJ1-1; weak D call: TRBD1 (5 bases). Trimming shortened V by 1 base and J by 3 bases, and 15 bases separated the two germline ends. CDR3 length: 16 residues. Germline CDR1 is LNHDA and CDR2 is SQIVND (reference sequence). The CDR3 DNA follows: TGTGCCAGTAGTATAGTGGGGCGGAGGGAATACACTGAAGCTTTCTTT. Its translation: CASSIVGRREYTEAFF.

This clonotype was seen more than once but under ten times. This sequence joins TRBV27 and TRBJ2-3; 8 nucleotides match TRBD1. V dropped 7 bases and J dropped 4; count of bases not matched to a gene: 10. This CDR3 spans 15 amino acids. The germline V gene encodes CDR1 MNHEY and CDR2 SMNVEV (reference sequence). The chain's CDR3 is CASNSDRDSSDTQYF. Written as DNA, the CDR3 is TGTGCCAGCAATTCGGACAGGGATTCATCAGATACGCAGTATTTT.

The chain has TRBV7-9 and TRBJ2-1, with 9 bases identical to TRBD2. The end of the DNA aligns better with TRBJ2-5, so the J call may be wrong. The CDR3 covers 14 residues. Germline V CDR1 and CDR2: SEHNR, FQNEAQ (reference sequence). CDR3 protein: CASSISGGSETQYF. In DNA, the CDR3 is TGTGCCAGCAGCATTAGCGGGGGCTCAGAGACCCAGTACTTC.

The genes are TRBV28 and TRBJ1-5; D gene unclear. V lost 10 bases and J 9 bases, leaving 13 bases between the germline ends. The CDR3 contains 11 residues. The germline CDR1 and CDR2 sequences are MDHEN and SYDVKM. The CDR3 bases are TGTGCCACCTCTAAGACGCGGCCCCAGCATTTT. Amino acid sequence: CATSKTRPQHF. Full variable domain (missing parts from reference TRBV28 and TRBJ1-5): DVKVTQSSRYLVKRTGEKVFLECVQDMDHENMFWYRQDPGLGLRLIYFSYDVKMKEKGDIPEGYSVSREKKERFSLILESASTNQTSMYLCATSKTRPQHFGDGTRLSIL.

The chain combines TRBV4-2 with TRBJ2-1; no reliable D call. Germline CDR1 reads LGHNA; CDR2 reads YNFKEQ. V dropped 1 base and J dropped 0 bases, with 13 bases sitting between them. The CDR3 runs 17 residues. Here the CDR3 reads CASSQGAGRSSYNEQFF. DNA of the CDR3: TGTGCCAGCAGCCAAGGGGCTGGGCGGAGCTCCTACAATGAGCAGTTCTTC.